This T cell receptor beta chain was recorded in a study of shared clonotypes between healthy human individuals. Per the germline V gene, CDR1 is PRHDT and CDR2 is FYEKMQ (reference sequence). V was pared by 4 bases and J by 3 bases, with 3 bases of the junction left unmatched. The CDR3 extends over 14 amino acids. Overall study findings and caveats: Rarefaction indicated that sorted-subset sequencing remained incomplete although depth was large.

Cells designated naive CD8 were CD45RO-negative and were positively selected for CCR7, with terminally differentiated effector memory CD45RA+ cells excluded. The method was immunoSEQ multiplex PCR; TCRdb's version includes in-frame clones alone and lacks a portion of them. Of around 2,100,000 clones in the sample, around 96% were seen once. About this clone: Its antigen is unidentified.

The sample comprised naive CD8+ T cells sorted from blood. This clonotype was obtained from a man aged 18 to 30 in good health. V gene TRBV13 combines with J gene TRBJ1-2, with TRBD1 matching over 9 bases. The CDR3 coding sequence is TGTGCCAGCAGCTCCCGGGACAGGGACTATGGCTACACCTTC. Its protein product is CASSSRDRDYGYTF.